Listed here are 5 T cell receptor beta chains from one sample, sequenced in a study of shared clonotypes between healthy human individuals. TCRdb keeps only in-frame clones here, not all; method: immunoSEQ multiplex PCR. Of over 1.5 million clones in the sample, 95% to 99% were seen once. The sample comprised naive CD4+ T cells sorted from blood. The subset was: CD45RA+ positively selected. The receptors were gathered from a man aged 30 to 39 in good health.

V usage is TRBV7-2 and J usage is TRBJ1-1; 8 positions agree with TRBD1. Trimming removed 3 bases from V and 4 bases from J; junction bases left unmatched: 4. CDR1 is SGHTA, CDR2 FQGNSA, per germline. There are 14 residues in the CDR3. CDR3 DNA sequence: TGTGCCAGCAGCTTGCAGGGGGCGCGCACTGAAGCTTTCTTT. Amino acid sequence: CASSLQGARTEAFF.

The V gene is TRBV10-3, the J gene TRBJ2-7; maybe TRBD1 (5 bases). Germline V lookup: CDR1 ENHRY, CDR2 SYGVKD. The CDR3 is made up of 13 amino acids. Deletions cut 7 bases from V and 0 bases from J, with 10 bases between. The CDR3 DNA is TGTGCCATCACCGCGGACACCTCCTACGAGCAGTACTTC. Translation gives CAITADTSYEQYF.

The V and J genes are TRBV7-2 and TRBJ2-7; either TRBD1 or TRBD2 may supply D (5 bases each). V was cut by 4 bases and J by 3 bases, with 7 bases left in between. The V gene's germline CDR1 is SGHTA and CDR2 FQGNSA. CDR3 size: 12 residues. CDR3 loop: CASSYGGYEQYF. The CDR3 nucleotides are TGTGCCAGCAGCTATGGGGGCTACGAGCAGTACTTC.

The V call is TRBV2, the J call TRBJ1-2; D gene uncertain. This CDR3 is built from 15 residues. The germline CDR1 and CDR2 sequences are SNHLY and FYNNEI. V lost 4 bases and J lost 5, with 17 bases in between. CDR3 nucleotides: TGTGCCAGCAGTGTTGTGGACCCGGAGGTTTATGGCTACACCTTC. Encoded protein: CASSVVDPEVYGYTF.

V is TRBV6-1 and J is TRBJ2-7, with D hard to call. Germline loops: CDR1 MNHNS, CDR2 SASEGT. Between the trimmed V and J ends, which lost 5 bases and 5 bases, there was a span of 19 bases. CDR3 length equals 15 residues. CDR3 DNA sequence: TGTGCCAGCAGTCCAATCAGCAAGGTCGTCCACGAGCAGTACTTC. Its translation: CASSPISKVVHEQYF.